A selection of T cell receptor beta chains follows, all from one sample in a study of immune characterization of retroperitoneal liposarcoma. Each CDR3 protein is one row after TCRdb ran MiXCR on the PCR reads. The repertoire holds 10,000 to 11,000 distinct CDR3 sequences, with over 25% as singletons. Material for sequencing was blood. Source of these receptors: a male donor with retroperitoneal liposarcoma. The CDR3 runs from the conserved cysteine through the conserved F or W. The order of the fields is clone size, CDR3 length, V gene, D gene, J gene, CDR3 protein, CDR3 DNA. The D gene is left open where the match is weak. Clone size is shown for a subset of rows, as once, few, many or a class of expanded clone.

clone_size: .
cdr3_length: 13
v_call: TRBV6-1
d_call: .
j_call: TRBJ1-5
cdr3_aa: CASRRGWNQPQHF
cdr3_nt: TGTGCCAGCAGACGGGGTTGGAATCAGCCCCAGCATTTT

clone_size: few
cdr3_length: 16
v_call: TRBV12-3/TRBV12-4
d_call: TRBD2
j_call: TRBJ2-1
cdr3_aa: CASSLRLAGGGNEQFF
cdr3_nt: TGTGCCAGCAGTTTAAGACTAGCGGGAGGGGGGAATGAGCAGTTCTTC

clone_size: medium-sized
cdr3_length: 11
v_call: TRBV12-3/TRBV12-4
d_call: .
j_call: TRBJ2-3
cdr3_aa: CASRDTDTQYF
cdr3_nt: TGTGCCAGCCGGGACACAGATACGCAGTATTTT

clone_size: few
cdr3_length: 14
v_call: TRBV6-1
d_call: .
j_call: TRBJ2-7
cdr3_aa: CASKTTFQSYEQYF
cdr3_nt: TGTGCCAGCAAAACCACATTTCAATCCTACGAGCAGTACTTC

clone_size: .
cdr3_length: 17
v_call: TRBV4-1
d_call: TRBD2
j_call: TRBJ2-3
cdr3_aa: CASSQDPTSGVTDTQYF
cdr3_nt: TGCGCCAGCAGCCAAGACCCGACTAGCGGAGTCACAGATACGCAGTATTTT

clone_size: .
cdr3_length: 15
v_call: TRBV12-3/TRBV12-4
d_call: .
j_call: TRBJ1-3
cdr3_aa: CASSWFTVSGNTIYF
cdr3_nt: TGTGCCAGCAGTTGGTTCACAGTCTCTGGAAACACCATATATTTT

clone_size: medium-sized
cdr3_length: 15
v_call: TRBV25-1
d_call: .
j_call: TRBJ2-2
cdr3_aa: CASSELGANTGELFF
cdr3_nt: TGTGCCAGCAGTGAACTCGGGGCCAACACCGGGGAGCTGTTTTTT

clone_size: medium-sized
cdr3_length: 14
v_call: TRBV6-1
d_call: TRBD1
j_call: TRBJ2-3
cdr3_aa: CASADRGLEDTQYF
cdr3_nt: TGTGCCAGCGCGGACAGGGGGCTTGAAGATACGCAGTATTTT

clone_size: few
cdr3_length: 13
v_call: TRBV10-1
d_call: .
j_call: TRBJ2-7
cdr3_aa: CASSGHRVYEQYF
cdr3_nt: TGCGCCAGCAGTGGCCACAGGGTCTACGAGCAGTACTTC

clone_size: few
cdr3_length: 18
v_call: TRBV27
d_call: TRBD2
j_call: TRBJ2-1
cdr3_aa: CASSLRLAAGGQGNEQFF
cdr3_nt: TGTGCCAGCAGTTTAAGGTTGGCAGCGGGGGGGCAGGGGAATGAGCAGTTCTTC

clone_size: .
cdr3_length: 13
v_call: TRBV6-1
d_call: .
j_call: TRBJ1-1
cdr3_aa: CASTEARGRSPIF
cdr3_nt: TGTGCCAGCACCGAAGCACGGGGACGGAGTCCTATCTTT

clone_size: .
cdr3_length: 10
v_call: TRBV11-1
d_call: .
j_call: TRBJ2-1
cdr3_aa: CASSLGEQFF
cdr3_nt: TGTGCCAGCAGCTTGGGGGAGCAGTTCTTC

clone_size: many
cdr3_length: 15
v_call: TRBV10-2
d_call: .
j_call: TRBJ1-1
cdr3_aa: CASSTRTDRNTEAFF
cdr3_nt: TGCGCCAGCAGCACCCGGACGGACCGGAACACTGAAGCTTTCTTT

clone_size: once
cdr3_length: 15
v_call: TRBV6-1
d_call: TRBD1
j_call: TRBJ1-6
cdr3_aa: CASSEGTGPNSPLHF
cdr3_nt: TGTGCCAGCAGTGAAGGGACAGGGCCCAATTCACCCCTCCACTTT

clone_size: few
cdr3_length: 16
v_call: TRBV12-3/TRBV12-4
d_call: TRBD1
j_call: TRBJ2-5
cdr3_aa: CASSFPGQGVVETQYF
cdr3_nt: TGTGCCAGCAGTTTCCCGGGACAGGGTGTGGTGGAGACCCAGTACTTC

clone_size: .
cdr3_length: 13
v_call: TRBV20-1
d_call: TRBD1
j_call: TRBJ1-1
cdr3_aa: CSARSTGDTEAFF
cdr3_nt: TGCAGTGCTAGATCAACAGGGGACACTGAAGCTTTCTTT

clone_size: .
cdr3_length: 14
v_call: TRBV12-3/TRBV12-4
d_call: TRBD2
j_call: TRBJ2-1
cdr3_aa: CASSLGLAGDEQFF
cdr3_nt: TGTGCCAGCAGTTTAGGACTAGCGGGAGATGAGCAGTTCTTC

clone_size: .
cdr3_length: 17
v_call: TRBV4-3
d_call: .
j_call: TRBJ1-6
cdr3_aa: CASSQVGPGAGNSPLHF
cdr3_nt: TGCGCCAGCAGCCAAGTCGGGCCGGGGGCAGGTAATTCACCCCTCCACTTT

clone_size: few
cdr3_length: 17
v_call: TRBV6-2/TRBV6-3
d_call: .
j_call: TRBJ1-4
cdr3_aa: CASSYEYSLMRYEKLFF
cdr3_nt: TGTGCCAGCAGTTACGAGTACAGTTTAATGAGATATGAAAAACTGTTTTTT

clone_size: .
cdr3_length: 17
v_call: TRBV6-5
d_call: .
j_call: TRBJ1-6
cdr3_aa: CASSYSTGSSYNSPLHF
cdr3_nt: TGTGCCAGCAGTTACTCAACAGGCAGCTCCTATAATTCACCCCTCCACTTT

clone_size: medium-sized
cdr3_length: 12
v_call: TRBV6-1
d_call: TRBD2
j_call: TRBJ2-5
cdr3_aa: CASGRLAETQYF
cdr3_nt: TGTGCCAGCGGGCGACTAGCAGAGACCCAGTACTTC

clone_size: .
cdr3_length: 11
v_call: TRBV7-2
d_call: .
j_call: TRBJ2-1
cdr3_aa: CASSARNEQFF
cdr3_nt: TGTGCCAGCAGCGCACGTAATGAGCAGTTCTTC

clone_size: .
cdr3_length: 13
v_call: TRBV29-1
d_call: .
j_call: TRBJ2-2
cdr3_aa: CSVEESRTGELFF
cdr3_nt: TGCAGCGTTGAAGAATCCAGGACCGGGGAGCTGTTTTTT

clone_size: many
cdr3_length: 14
v_call: TRBV27
d_call: TRBD2
j_call: TRBJ2-1
cdr3_aa: CASSILAGEETQFF
cdr3_nt: TGTGCCAGCAGTATACTAGCGGGGGAAGAGACCCAGTTCTTC

clone_size: large
cdr3_length: 14
v_call: TRBV6-1
d_call: .
j_call: TRBJ2-2
cdr3_aa: CASSGILNTGELFF
cdr3_nt: TGTGCCAGCAGTGGAATACTGAACACCGGGGAGCTGTTTTTT

clone_size: few
cdr3_length: 15
v_call: TRBV6-4
d_call: TRBD2
j_call: TRBJ2-3
cdr3_aa: CASSPLAGGTDTQYF
cdr3_nt: TGTGCCAGCAGTCCCCTAGCGGGGGGAACAGATACGCAGTATTTT

clone_size: few
cdr3_length: 13
v_call: TRBV11-1
d_call: .
j_call: TRBJ2-5
cdr3_aa: CASSLGTRETQYF
cdr3_nt: TGTGCCAGCAGCTTGGGGACCCGGGAGACCCAGTACTTC

clone_size: .
cdr3_length: 13
v_call: TRBV7-2
d_call: .
j_call: TRBJ2-7
cdr3_aa: CASSHYNYNEQYF
cdr3_nt: TGTGCCAGCAGCCATTATAACTACAATGAGCAGTACTTC

clone_size: few
cdr3_length: 16
v_call: TRBV4-1
d_call: TRBD1
j_call: TRBJ1-2
cdr3_aa: CASSQDLGTGNYGYTF
cdr3_nt: TGCGCCAGCAGCCAAGATCTAGGGACAGGGAACTATGGCTACACCTTC

clone_size: many
cdr3_length: 16
v_call: TRBV6-1
d_call: .
j_call: TRBJ2-1
cdr3_aa: CASNYKRSSSYNEQFF
cdr3_nt: TGTGCCAGCAACTATAAGCGGAGCAGCTCCTACAATGAGCAGTTCTTC

clone_size: .
cdr3_length: 17
v_call: TRBV12-3/TRBV12-4
d_call: .
j_call: TRBJ2-3
cdr3_aa: CASSLGHMAPSTDTQYF
cdr3_nt: TGTGCCAGCAGTTTAGGTCATATGGCTCCTAGCACAGATACGCAGTATTTT

clone_size: .
cdr3_length: 16
v_call: TRBV5-1
d_call: .
j_call: TRBJ2-1
cdr3_aa: CASSLSSGAYDNEQFF
cdr3_nt: TGCGCCAGCAGCCTATCGTCGGGGGCCTACGACAATGAGCAGTTCTTC

clone_size: few
cdr3_length: 17
v_call: TRBV7-6
d_call: TRBD2
j_call: TRBJ2-4
cdr3_aa: CASSLVGTSGGKNIQYF
cdr3_nt: TGTGCCAGCAGCTTAGTGGGGACTAGCGGGGGAAAAAACATTCAGTACTTC

clone_size: medium-sized
cdr3_length: 16
v_call: TRBV6-1
d_call: TRBD1
j_call: TRBJ1-2
cdr3_aa: CASSSRQGARFYGYTF
cdr3_nt: TGTGCCAGCAGTTCAAGACAGGGGGCGCGATTCTATGGCTACACCTTC

clone_size: medium-sized
cdr3_length: 12
v_call: TRBV4-1
d_call: .
j_call: TRBJ1-5
cdr3_aa: CASSQDPGPQHF
cdr3_nt: TGCGCCAGCAGCCAAGATCCTGGGCCCCAGCATTTT

clone_size: few
cdr3_length: 15
v_call: TRBV27
d_call: .
j_call: TRBJ2-3
cdr3_aa: CASSTTGTAAEAQYF
cdr3_nt: TGTGCCAGCAGTACGACCGGGACGGCGGCCGAAGCGCAGTATTTT

clone_size: once
cdr3_length: 16
v_call: TRBV6-6
d_call: TRBD1
j_call: TRBJ2-2
cdr3_aa: CASSAEGQGASGELFF
cdr3_nt: TGTGCCAGCAGTGCAGAAGGACAGGGGGCGTCCGGGGAGCTGTTTTTT

clone_size: few
cdr3_length: 13
v_call: TRBV25-1
d_call: .
j_call: TRBJ2-1
cdr3_aa: CASNQLANGEQFF
cdr3_nt: TGTGCCAGCAATCAGCTGGCAAATGGTGAGCAGTTCTTC

clone_size: few
cdr3_length: 17
v_call: TRBV4-1
d_call: .
j_call: TRBJ1-2
cdr3_aa: CASSQDHTLPTNYGYTF
cdr3_nt: TGCGCCAGCAGCCAAGATCACACTCTACCCACTAACTATGGCTACACCTTC

clone_size: many
cdr3_length: 12
v_call: TRBV6-1
d_call: .
j_call: TRBJ2-3
cdr3_aa: CASRAFTDTQYF
cdr3_nt: TGTGCCAGCAGAGCCTTCACAGATACGCAGTATTTT

clone_size: once
cdr3_length: 14
v_call: TRBV14
d_call: .
j_call: TRBJ1-1
cdr3_aa: CASSSNEGLAEAFF
cdr3_nt: TGTGCCAGCAGCTCAAATGAGGGGCTGGCTGAAGCTTTCTTT

clone_size: .
cdr3_length: 15
v_call: TRBV12-3/TRBV12-4
d_call: TRBD2
j_call: TRBJ2-1
cdr3_aa: CASSSLFSGTNEQFF
cdr3_nt: TGTGCCAGCAGCTCGCTTTTCAGCGGGACCAATGAGCAGTTCTTC

clone_size: medium-sized
cdr3_length: 12
v_call: TRBV6-1
d_call: .
j_call: TRBJ2-3
cdr3_aa: CASSYGPDTQYF
cdr3_nt: TGTGCCAGCAGTTATGGGCCAGATACGCAGTATTTT

clone_size: many
cdr3_length: 16
v_call: TRBV6-1
d_call: .
j_call: TRBJ1-3
cdr3_aa: CASSLTIPNSGNTIYF
cdr3_nt: TGTGCCAGCAGTCTAACGATCCCTAACTCTGGAAACACCATATATTTT

clone_size: many
cdr3_length: 10
v_call: TRBV6-1
d_call: .
j_call: TRBJ2-3
cdr3_aa: CASSERGKYF
cdr3_nt: TGTGCCAGCAGTGAACGGGGGAAGTATTTT

clone_size: many
cdr3_length: 14
v_call: TRBV6-5
d_call: .
j_call: TRBJ2-1
cdr3_aa: CASSYSGTLNEQFF
cdr3_nt: TGTGCCAGCAGTTACTCTGGGACACTCAATGAGCAGTTCTTC

clone_size: few
cdr3_length: 17
v_call: TRBV11-3
d_call: TRBD2
j_call: TRBJ2-2
cdr3_aa: CASSRTSGGVMDGELFF
cdr3_nt: TGTGCCAGCAGCCGGACTAGCGGGGGGGTCATGGACGGGGAGCTGTTTTTT

clone_size: .
cdr3_length: 13
v_call: TRBV6-1
d_call: TRBD2
j_call: TRBJ2-1
cdr3_aa: CASSPGLVNEQFF
cdr3_nt: TGTGCCAGCAGTCCGGGACTAGTCAATGAGCAGTTCTTC

clone_size: .
cdr3_length: 16
v_call: TRBV27
d_call: TRBD1
j_call: TRBJ2-7
cdr3_aa: CASSLSSPGQSYEQYF
cdr3_nt: TGTGCCAGCAGTTTATCTTCCCCGGGACAGTCCTACGAGCAGTACTTC

clone_size: many
cdr3_length: 16
v_call: TRBV12-3/TRBV12-4
d_call: .
j_call: TRBJ1-2
cdr3_aa: CASSLDGTISNYGYTF
cdr3_nt: TGTGCCAGCAGTTTAGACGGGACAATATCCAACTATGGCTACACCTTC